Following are 30 T cell receptor beta chains from one sample sequenced in a study of blood T cell repertoires in COVID-19. Method: immunoSEQ multiplex PCR; TCRdb's copy keeps in-frame clones and lacks some. The data hold some 180,000 clones, with 85% to 90% observed a single time. Sequencing was performed on peripheral blood. These receptors came from a woman in her sixties with acute or convalescent COVID-19.

The chain carries TRBV28 and TRBJ1-6, with 7 bases matching TRBD1. CDR3 length equals 15 residues. The J segment lost 7 bases and the V segment lost 3 bases, leaving 6 bases of the junction unmatched. CDR1 and CDR2 from the germline V gene are MDHEN and SYDVKM. DNA of the CDR3: TGTGCCAGCAGTTTCTTACAGGGGTCCAATTCACCCCTCCACTTT. Translation: CASSFLQGSNSPLHF.

V and J are TRBV14 and TRBJ1-5; 7 nucleotides agree with TRBD1. Germline V gives CDR1 SGHDN, CDR2 FVKESK. CDR3 length: 18 amino acids. After removal of 3 bases from V and 0 bases from J, the junction contained 11 bases not matched to a gene. The CDR3: CASSQRGRTGDSNQPQHF. The CDR3 DNA reads TGTGCCAGCAGCCAGCGGGGCCGTACAGGGGATAGCAATCAGCCCCAGCATTTT.

The V and J genes are TRBV19 and TRBJ1-1; D remains ambiguous. V gave up 4 bases and J gave up 1 base, with 10 bases separating them. The CDR3 contains 14 residues. From germline, CDR1 is LNHDA and CDR2 SQIVND (reference sequence). CDR3 protein: CASSRALENTEAFF. The CDR3 region has the DNA TGTGCCAGTAGTAGGGCCTTGGAGAACACTGAAGCTTTCTTT.

The rearrangement joins TRBV29-1 to TRBJ1-1; TRBD1 is a possible D gene (6 bases). The CDR3 loop spans 12 amino acids. CDR1 and CDR2 (germline): SQVTM, ANQGSEA. The CDR3, as DNA: TGCACCGGGACACTCCTGGGAACGGAAGCTTTCTTT. Its protein is CTGTLLGTEAFF.

This sequence joins TRBV9 and TRBJ2-6; TRBD1 is a possible D gene (5 bases). Trimming took off 2 bases at V and 4 bases at J, with 13 bases between the two ends. The CDR3 runs to 16 residues. Germline V gene data show CDR1 as SGDLS and CDR2 as YYNGEE. This CDR3 reads CASSVAPGQGANVLTF. Written as DNA, the CDR3 is TGTGCCAGCAGCGTCGCCCCAGGGCAAGGGGCCAACGTCCTGACTTTC.

The chain uses TRBV12-5 and TRBJ1-3; D call uncertain. Trimming cost V 1 base and J 0 bases, with 10 bases left between them. The CDR3 runs 16 residues. The germline V gene encodes CDR1 LGHNT and CDR2 FRNRAP. Here the CDR3 reads CASGLDSFHSGNTIYF. The CDR3 DNA is TGTGCTAGTGGTTTGGACAGTTTCCACTCTGGAAACACCATATATTTT.

This clone was seen more than once but under ten times. The chain couples TRBV19 to TRBJ1-5, with D perhaps TRBD1 (6 bases). The V end lost 6 bases, the J end lost 0 bases, and 21 bases lay between the germline ends. This CDR3 has 18 amino acids. Germline CDR1 reads LNHDA; CDR2 reads SQIVND (reference sequence). The CDR3: CASSRSPGTSNSNQPQHF. CDR3 in DNA: TGTGCCAGTAGCAGATCTCCCGGGACATCGAATAGCAATCAGCCCCAGCATTTT.

This chain links TRBV6-5 with TRBJ1-2, with a tentative D call TRBD1 (6 bases). V dropped 6 bases and J dropped 9 bases, with 23 bases sitting between them. Per the germline V gene, CDR1 is MNHEY and CDR2 is SVGAGI. This CDR3 comprises 15 residues. CDR3 sequence reads: CASSPRWGGDSSYTF. The CDR3 DNA sequence: TGTGCCAGCAGCCCCAGGTGGGGGGGCGATTCTAGCTACACCTTC.

The chain recombines TRBV6-6 with TRBJ1-1; unclear D gene. Trimming stripped 6 bases from V and 1 base from J, with 9 bases between. The CDR3 loop spans 13 amino acids. Germline V CDR1 and CDR2: MNHNY, SVGAGI (reference sequence). CDR3 residues: CASRASGNTEAFF. CDR3 bases: TGTGCCAGCAGGGCTAGTGGGAACACTGAAGCTTTCTTT.

This chain uses TRBV6-5 with TRBJ2-1, with 8 nucleotides matching TRBD1. The CDR3 spans 14 residues. V lost 7 bases and J lost 3; bases outside the gene matches: 5. Germline CDR1 is MNHEY and CDR2 is SVGAGI. The CDR3, as DNA: TGTGCCAGCAAAGGCGGGACAGGCTACAATGAGCAGTTCTTC. Its protein product is CASKGGTGYNEQFF.

The genes are TRBV7-9 and TRBJ2-1; the match to TRBD2 covers 14 bases. The CDR3 extends over 17 amino acids. The germline V gene has CDR1 SEHNR and CDR2 FQNEAQ (reference sequence). V was pared by 5 bases and J by 8 bases, with 11 bases of the junction left unmatched. For the CDR3, the DNA is TGTGCCAGCAGCCTGATGACTAGCGGGAGGGCCTATGATGAGCAGTTCTTC. It specifies CASSLMTSGRAYDEQFF.

The chain uses TRBV19 and TRBJ1-5; D possibly corresponds to TRBD1 (5 bases). Trimming cost V 6 bases and J 0 bases, with 12 bases left between them. The CDR3 length is 15 residues. Germline values: CDR1 LNHDA, CDR2 SQIVND (reference sequence). The CDR3, as DNA: TGTGCCAGTAGAGGCCAGGGAATTAGCAATCAGCCCCAGCATTTT. Its protein product is CASRGQGISNQPQHF.

J is TRBJ2-1 and V is TRBV11-2; TRBD2 agrees at 13 bases. With V trimmed by 5 bases and J by 6 bases, 4 bases remained unmatched. This CDR3 is built from 15 residues. Germline lookup yields CDR1 SGHAT and CDR2 FQNNGV. The CDR3 nucleotides are TGTGCCAGCAGCATACTAGCGGGAGGGCCCAATGAGCAGTTCTTC. It codes for CASSILAGGPNEQFF.

This chain connects TRBV29-1 to TRBJ1-5; D is perhaps TRBD1 (5 bases). This CDR3 is built from 12 residues. V was clipped by 6 bases and J by 3 bases, with 9 bases between them. Germline values: CDR1 SQVTM, CDR2 ANQGSEA. This CDR3 is CSVRQNNQPQHF. The CDR3 nucleotides read TGCAGCGTGCGACAGAACAATCAGCCCCAGCATTTT.

J is TRBJ1-6 and V is TRBV6-5, with D uncertain. Germline assignment: CDR1 MNHEY and CDR2 SVGAGI. The germline V and J ends were trimmed by 2 bases and 6 bases, with 14 bases remaining between them. This CDR3 contains 16 residues. The CDR3 protein is CASSYRGAGVNSPLHF. The CDR3 DNA is TGTGCCAGCAGTTACCGCGGCGCCGGGGTTAATTCACCCCTCCACTTT.

The chain joins TRBV3-1 (or the pseudogene TRBV3-2) to TRBJ1-6, with D hard to call. Trimming removed 1 base at V and 9 bases at J, with 7 bases between. Looked up from germline, CDR1 is LGHDT and CDR2 is YNNKEL (reference sequence). The CDR3 covers 13 residues. This CDR3 reads CASSQGTLSPLHF. CDR3 DNA sequence: TGTGCCAGCAGCCAAGGTACTCTTTCACCCCTCCACTTT.

The chain has TRBV25-1 and TRBJ2-7, with D perhaps TRBD2 (5 bases). CDR1 and CDR2 from the germline V gene are MGHDK and SYGVNS. The CDR3 has 15 amino acids. V was clipped by 4 bases and J by 6 bases, with 19 bases between them. CDR3 in amino acids: CASSGDPGIVTEQYF. The CDR3 nucleotides are TGTGCCAGCAGTGGAGATCCGGGAATAGTTACCGAGCAGTACTTC.

The chain carries TRBV11-3 and TRBJ2-1, with 7 bases aligning to TRBD1. V lost 5 bases and J lost 5; bases outside the gene matches: 15. CDR1 is SGHNT, CDR2 YENEEA, per germline. The CDR3 consists of 17 residues. The DNA for the CDR3 is TGTGCCAGCAGCCGCCAGATAGCAGTGAGGGGGCACAATGAGCAGTTCTTC. Translation gives CASSRQIAVRGHNEQFF.

This chain connects TRBV6-5 to TRBJ1-5, with a tentative D call TRBD1 (5 bases). This CDR3 has 14 amino acids. The V end was cut by 4 bases, the J end by 7 bases, with 14 bases between. Germline V CDR1 and CDR2: MNHEY, SVGAGI. The CDR3 region has the DNA TGTGCCAGCAGTTTAGGTAGGGGTGGACAGCCCCAGCATTTT. This translates into CASSLGRGGQPQHF.

This clone was recorded a few times. This chain connects TRBV9 to TRBJ1-1; unclear D gene. The CDR3 covers 13 residues. CDR1 is SGDLS, CDR2 YYNGEE, per germline. The V end lost 3 bases, the J end lost 0 bases, and 6 bases lay between the germline ends. CDR3 in amino acids: CASSATMNTEAFF. CDR3 coding DNA: TGTGCCAGCAGCGCGACAATGAACACTGAAGCTTTCTTT.

The chain links TRBV30 to TRBJ2-1; D is perhaps TRBD2 (5 bases). V was cut by 1 base and J by 9 bases, with 16 bases left in between. Germline CDR1 and CDR2: GTSNPN and SVGIG (reference sequence). The CDR3 has 14 amino acids. CDR3 in DNA: TGTGCCTGGAGTGCCCTTGGGAGTTTAGCTGAGCAGTTCTTC. Translated: CAWSALGSLAEQFF.

This clone was seen once. V and J are TRBV10-3 and TRBJ2-3, with TRBD1 identical over 8 bases. Losses at the gene ends were 5 bases for V and 3 bases for J; bases not matched to a gene: 7. The CDR3 contains 15 residues. Germline CDR1 and CDR2: ENHRY and SYGVKD. In DNA, the CDR3 is TGTGCCATCAGTTCAGGGGGCACGGGTACAGATACGCAGTATTTT. As protein: CAISSGGTGTDTQYF.

This chain joins TRBV7-3 and TRBJ2-2; 7 bases agree with TRBD2. V gave up 2 bases and J gave up 7 bases; unmatched junction bases: 10. The germline V gene encodes CDR1 SGHTA and CDR2 FQGTGA. This CDR3 has 16 amino acids. In DNA form, the CDR3 reads TGTGCCAGCAGCTTAGATGGCGGGAGCCAAGGCGGGGAGCTGTTTTTT. This encodes CASSLDGGSQGGELFF.

The CDR3 region is CATSTGDSNGYTF. The CDR3 DNA reads as TGTGCCACCAGCACAGGGGATAGTAATGGCTACACCTTC. J is TRBJ1-2 and V is TRBV15, with a possible D match to TRBD1 (6 bases). Trimming left V 4 bases short and J 6 bases short, with 12 bases between. The V gene's germline CDR1 is LNHNV and CDR2 YYDKDF (reference sequence). The CDR3 has 13 residues.

This clone was seen only once. The V gene is TRBV9, the J gene TRBJ2-7, with D maybe TRBD1 (6 bases). Germline CDR1 is SGDLS and CDR2 is YYNGEE. With 0 bases removed from V and 4 bases from J, the gap between germline ends came to 11 bases. This CDR3 is 14 amino acids long. The CDR3 reads CASSVAGAGYEQYF. Here the CDR3 DNA reads TGTGCCAGCAGCGTAGCAGGGGCCGGTTACGAGCAGTACTTC.

This clone was counted only a few times. V is TRBV29-1 and J is TRBJ1-2; no clear D gene. V dropped 3 bases and J dropped 2 bases, with 22 bases sitting between them. Germline loops: CDR1 SQVTM, CDR2 ANQGSEA. This CDR3 spans 17 amino acids. The CDR3 bases are TGCAGCGTTGAGGGGTCTTTAGGGAGTGGGTTGAACTATGGCTACACCTTC. It translates to CSVEGSLGSGLNYGYTF.

This chain's CDR3 is CASSLDEVQPQHF. The CDR3 nucleotides are TGTGCCAGCAGTTTAGACGAGGTGCAGCCCCAGCATTTT. The chain carries TRBV12-3 or TRBV12-4 and TRBJ1-5, with D hard to call. Trimming cost V 1 base and J 7 bases, with 8 bases left between them. The CDR3 is made up of 13 amino acids.

In this sample, this clone turned up once. The rearrangement joins TRBV29-1 to TRBJ2-5; perhaps TRBD1 as D (5 bases). This CDR3 has 12 amino acids. The V and J ends lost 4 bases and 2 bases respectively, with 8 bases between them. The V gene's germline CDR1 is SQVTM and CDR2 ANQGSEA. CDR3 in amino acids: CSVVQAQETQYF. Here the CDR3 DNA reads TGCAGCGTTGTACAGGCACAAGAGACCCAGTACTTC.

As DNA, the CDR3 is TGTGCCAGCAGCCGCGCGGGACTAGCGGGTACAGCTGGGGCCAACGTCCTGACTTTC. Encoded protein: CASSRAGLAGTAGANVLTF. J is TRBJ2-6 and V is TRBV7-8; 12 nucleotides agree with TRBD2. In germline, CDR1 is SGHVS, CDR2 FQNEAQ. The CDR3 spans 19 residues. V lost 5 bases and J lost 2; bases outside the gene matches: 10.

The J gene is TRBJ2-1, the V gene TRBV2; TRBD2 aligns across 9 bases. CDR3 length equals 14 residues. Germline V gene sequence: CDR1 SNHLY, CDR2 FYNNEI. V lost 9 bases, J lost 8 bases, and 11 bases stayed unmatched. The CDR3 nucleotides are TGTGCCAGTCCCCGGGGCGGGAGGGACCATGAGCAGTTCTTC. Translated, it gives CASPRGGRDHEQFF.